This T cell receptor (beta chain) was obtained from a study of blood T cell repertoires in COVID-19. About the research overall: The study drew acute and convalescent COVID-19 samples from the United States, Italy and Spain. From T cells, B-cell-depleted T cells, or PBMCs came the material, which was cDNA or gDNA.

Germline V gives CDR1 SGHTA, CDR2 FQGNSA. The CDR3 extends over 16 amino acids. V shed 5 bases and J 4 bases; nucleotides not matched to a gene: 12. Using immunoSEQ multiplex PCR, the repertoire was profiled, and TCRdb retains in-frame clones only, with some absent. The sample yields about 420,000 clones, 70% to 90% seen once. Enrollment of patients from Seattle took place during active infection, with longitudinal follow-up. The specimen sequenced was peripheral blood. This sequence originates from a man between 18 and 35 years old with COVID-19, enrolled during active disease. The V and J genes are TRBV7-2 and TRBJ1-2; 8 nucleotides agree with TRBD1. Here the CDR3 DNA reads TGTGCCAGCAGCCCAGGGGGCGGCGGACGGATCTATGGCTACACCTTC. Amino acids: CASSPGGGGRIYGYTF.